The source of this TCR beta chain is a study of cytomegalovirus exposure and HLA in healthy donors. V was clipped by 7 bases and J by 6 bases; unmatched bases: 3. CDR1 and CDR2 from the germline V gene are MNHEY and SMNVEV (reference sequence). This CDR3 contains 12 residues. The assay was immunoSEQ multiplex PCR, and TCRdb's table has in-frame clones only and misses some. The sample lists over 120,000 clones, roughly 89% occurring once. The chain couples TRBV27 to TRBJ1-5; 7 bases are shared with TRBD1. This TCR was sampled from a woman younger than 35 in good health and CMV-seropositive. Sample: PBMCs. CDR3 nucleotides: TGTGCCAGCAAGGGGGCAGGTCAGCCCCAGCATTTT. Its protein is CASKGAGQPQHF.